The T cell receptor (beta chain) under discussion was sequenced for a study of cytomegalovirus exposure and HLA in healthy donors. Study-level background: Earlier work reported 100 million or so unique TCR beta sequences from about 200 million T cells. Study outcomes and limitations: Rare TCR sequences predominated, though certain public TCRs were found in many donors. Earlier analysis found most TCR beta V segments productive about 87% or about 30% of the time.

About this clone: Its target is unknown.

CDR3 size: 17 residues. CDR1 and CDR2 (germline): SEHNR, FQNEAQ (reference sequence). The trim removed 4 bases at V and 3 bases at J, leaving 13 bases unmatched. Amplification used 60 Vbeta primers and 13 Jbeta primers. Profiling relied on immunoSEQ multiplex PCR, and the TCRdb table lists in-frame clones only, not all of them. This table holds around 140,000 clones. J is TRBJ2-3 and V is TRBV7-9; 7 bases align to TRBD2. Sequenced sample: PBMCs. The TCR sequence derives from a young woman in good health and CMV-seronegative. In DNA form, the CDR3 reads TGTGCCAGCAGCTCCATAATCCCGGGGAGGGAAACAGATACGCAGTATTTT. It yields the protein CASSSIIPGRETDTQYF.